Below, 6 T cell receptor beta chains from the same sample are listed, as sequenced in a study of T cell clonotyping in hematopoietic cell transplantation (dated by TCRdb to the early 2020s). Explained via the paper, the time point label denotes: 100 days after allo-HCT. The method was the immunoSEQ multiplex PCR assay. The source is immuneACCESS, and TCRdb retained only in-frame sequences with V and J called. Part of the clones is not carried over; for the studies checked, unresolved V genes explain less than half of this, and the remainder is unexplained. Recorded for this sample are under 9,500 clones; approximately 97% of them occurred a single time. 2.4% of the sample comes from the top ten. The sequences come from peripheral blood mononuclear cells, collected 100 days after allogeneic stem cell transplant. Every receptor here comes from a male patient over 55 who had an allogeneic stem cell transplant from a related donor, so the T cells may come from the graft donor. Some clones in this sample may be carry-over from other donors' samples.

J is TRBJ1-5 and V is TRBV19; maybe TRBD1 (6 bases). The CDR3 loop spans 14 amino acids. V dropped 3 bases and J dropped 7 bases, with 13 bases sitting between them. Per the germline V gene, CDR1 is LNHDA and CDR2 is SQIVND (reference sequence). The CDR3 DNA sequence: TGTGCCAGTAGTATTAAGGCAGGGGACCAGCCCCAGCATTTT. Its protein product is CASSIKAGDQPQHF.

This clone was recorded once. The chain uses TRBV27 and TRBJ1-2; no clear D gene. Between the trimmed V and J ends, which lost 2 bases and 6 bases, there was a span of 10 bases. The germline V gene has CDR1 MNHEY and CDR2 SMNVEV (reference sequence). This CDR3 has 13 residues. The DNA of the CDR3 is TGTGCCAGCAGTTTAGCGGGTGTCGATGGCTACACCTTC. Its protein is CASSLAGVDGYTF.

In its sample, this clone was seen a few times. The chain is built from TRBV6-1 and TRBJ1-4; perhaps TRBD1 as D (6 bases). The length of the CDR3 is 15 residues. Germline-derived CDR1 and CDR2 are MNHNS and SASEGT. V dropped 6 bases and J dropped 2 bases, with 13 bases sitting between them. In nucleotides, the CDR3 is TGTGCCAGCAGCAGAAGGACAGCGACTAATGAAAAACTGTTTTTT. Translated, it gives CASSRRTATNEKLFF.

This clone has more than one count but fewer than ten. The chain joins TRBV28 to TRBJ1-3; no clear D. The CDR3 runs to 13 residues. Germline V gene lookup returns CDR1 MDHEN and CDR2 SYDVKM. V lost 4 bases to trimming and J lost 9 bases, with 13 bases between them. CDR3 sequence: CASSSGGRTTIYF. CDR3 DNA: TGTGCCAGCAGTTCTGGAGGGAGAACCACCATATATTTT.

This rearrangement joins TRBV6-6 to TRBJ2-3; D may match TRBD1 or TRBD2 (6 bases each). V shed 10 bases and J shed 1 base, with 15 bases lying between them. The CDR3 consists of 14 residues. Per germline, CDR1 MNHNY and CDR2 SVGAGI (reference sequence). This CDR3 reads CATRTEGGTDTQYF. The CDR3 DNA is TGTGCCACCCGAACGGAGGGGGGCACAGATACGCAGTATTTT.

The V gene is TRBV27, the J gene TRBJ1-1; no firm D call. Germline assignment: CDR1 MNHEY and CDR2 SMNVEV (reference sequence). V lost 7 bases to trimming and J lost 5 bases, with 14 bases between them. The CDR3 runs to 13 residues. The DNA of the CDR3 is TGTGCCAGCATGGACCGCCTAGGGACTGAAGCTTTCTTT. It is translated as CASMDRLGTEAFF.